This TCR beta chain was recorded in a study of cytomegalovirus exposure and HLA in healthy donors. Study background: The Caucasian-associated ancestry cluster contained more than 75% of the 398 genotyped donors.

Germline V gene data show CDR1 as KGHSH and CDR2 as LQKENI. The junction had 16 bases not matched to a gene; V was cut back by 6 bases and J by 6 bases. This CDR3 comprises 17 residues. This PCR relied on a set of 60 Vbeta primers and 13 Jbeta primers. Assay used: immunoSEQ multiplex PCR; TCRdb lists only in-frame clones, some missing. This table holds under 200,000 clones, 76% found once. This chain joins TRBV18 and TRBJ2-1, with 8 bases fitting TRBD2. This receptor was taken from a female donor in good health and CMV-seronegative. Sequenced sample: PBMCs. CDR3 sequence: CASSPAPGTRISNEQFF. The CDR3 DNA follows: TGTGCCAGCTCCCCCGCCCCCGGGACTAGAATCTCCAATGAGCAGTTCTTC.